These T cell receptor beta chains were read from a single sample in a study of T cell responses to AZD1222 COVID-19 vaccine. Method: immunoSEQ multiplex PCR; TCRdb's copy keeps in-frame clones and lacks some. In the table there are fewer than 150,000 clones, around 92% of which are singletons. The source material was peripheral blood, sampled 28 days after the second AZD1222 dose. The receptors derive from an adult who received the AZD1222 COVID-19 vaccine. CDR3s include the opening cysteine and the closing phenylalanine or tryptophan. Each record gives: CDR3 length, V gene, J gene, D gene, clone size, CDR3 protein, CDR3 DNA. The D gene is left open where the match is weak. The size of a clone is reported for some rows only, either as once, few or many, or as a class for expanded clones.

len: 15; v_gene: TRBV19; j_gene: TRBJ2-1; d_gene: TRBD2; abundance: .; CDR3aa: CASRLAGEGYNEQFF; CDR3nt: TGTGCCAGTAGACTAGCGGGAGAGGGATACAATGAGCAGTTCTTC
len: 15; v_gene: TRBV9; j_gene: TRBJ1-6; d_gene: .; abundance: once; CDR3aa: CASSPTGSSGSPLHF; CDR3nt: TGTGCCAGCAGCCCGACAGGATCGTCGGGGTCACCCCTCCACTTT
len: 12; v_gene: TRBV28; j_gene: TRBJ2-5; d_gene: .; abundance: .; CDR3aa: CASRTQGETQYF; CDR3nt: TGTGCCAGCAGAACACAGGGTGAGACCCAGTACTTC
len: 13; v_gene: TRBV14; j_gene: TRBJ1-1; d_gene: .; abundance: .; CDR3aa: CASSQGMNTEAFF; CDR3nt: TGTGCCAGCAGCCAGGGGATGAACACTGAAGCTTTCTTT
len: 16; v_gene: TRBV5-1; j_gene: TRBJ2-7; d_gene: TRBD2; abundance: .; CDR3aa: CASSLLLAGGPYEQYF; CDR3nt: TGCGCCAGCAGCTTGCTACTAGCGGGAGGGCCCTACGAGCAGTACTTC
len: 18; v_gene: TRBV27; j_gene: TRBJ2-1; d_gene: TRBD2; abundance: once; CDR3aa: CASSLSPGLAVFYNEQFF; CDR3nt: TGTGCCAGCAGTTTATCACCAGGACTAGCGGTCTTCTACAATGAGCAGTTCTTC
len: 17; v_gene: TRBV5-1; j_gene: TRBJ1-3; d_gene: TRBD1; abundance: .; CDR3aa: CASRPGPGQSSGNTIYF; CDR3nt: TGCGCCAGCAGACCTGGACCGGGACAGAGCTCTGGAAACACCATATATTTT
len: 15; v_gene: TRBV19; j_gene: TRBJ1-5; d_gene: TRBD1; abundance: once; CDR3aa: CASSVGDRWNQPQHF; CDR3nt: TGTGCCAGTAGTGTCGGGGACAGGTGGAATCAGCCCCAGCATTTT
len: 17; v_gene: TRBV18; j_gene: TRBJ1-5; d_gene: .; abundance: .; CDR3aa: CASSPPSIGQFNQPQHF; CDR3nt: TGTGCCAGCTCACCCCCCTCCATCGGACAGTTCAATCAGCCCCAGCATTTT
len: 14; v_gene: TRBV2; j_gene: TRBJ2-7; d_gene: .; abundance: .; CDR3aa: CASSDQGGLYEQYF; CDR3nt: TGTGCCAGCAGTGATCAGGGGGGCCTCTACGAGCAGTACTTC
len: 14; v_gene: TRBV19; j_gene: TRBJ2-1; d_gene: TRBD1; abundance: .; CDR3aa: CASSIDRGPNEQFF; CDR3nt: TGTGCCAGTAGTATAGACAGGGGGCCCAATGAGCAGTTCTTC
len: 11; v_gene: TRBV14; j_gene: TRBJ2-1; d_gene: .; abundance: .; CDR3aa: CASSSLGEQFF; CDR3nt: TGTGCCAGCAGCTCCCTGGGTGAGCAGTTCTTC
len: 24; v_gene: TRBV28; j_gene: TRBJ1-3; d_gene: .; abundance: .; CDR3aa: CASSFPFEQTWVNDSQGAGNTIYF; CDR3nt: TGTGCCAGCAGTTTCCCCTTTGAGCAGACTTGGGTCAACGACTCGCAGGGTGCCGGAAACACCATATATTTT
len: 15; v_gene: TRBV18; j_gene: TRBJ2-3; d_gene: .; abundance: .; CDR3aa: CASSPRGSGTDTQYF; CDR3nt: TGTGCCAGCTCACCACGAGGTTCTGGCACAGATACGCAGTATTTT
len: 15; v_gene: TRBV29-1; j_gene: TRBJ1-1; d_gene: .; abundance: .; CDR3aa: CSVAKWEGGNTEAFF; CDR3nt: TGCAGCGTCGCCAAATGGGAGGGGGGGAACACTGAAGCTTTCTTT
len: 14; v_gene: TRBV29-1; j_gene: TRBJ1-3; d_gene: .; abundance: once; CDR3aa: CSVDPTGTGNTIYF; CDR3nt: TGCAGCGTTGACCCCACAGGCACTGGAAACACCATATATTTT
len: 14; v_gene: TRBV29-1; j_gene: TRBJ2-7; d_gene: .; abundance: few; CDR3aa: CSVHDLTDHYEQYF; CDR3nt: TGCAGCGTTCACGACCTCACCGACCACTACGAGCAGTACTTC
len: 14; v_gene: TRBV10-1; j_gene: TRBJ1-2; d_gene: .; abundance: .; CDR3aa: CASSSSGDIYGYTF; CDR3nt: TGCGCCAGCTCCTCGTCGGGGGACATCTATGGCTACACCTTC
len: 12; v_gene: TRBV11-2; j_gene: TRBJ1-2; d_gene: .; abundance: .; CDR3aa: CASSWEARRLGF; CDR3nt: TGTGCCAGCAGCTGGGAGGCCCGCAGGCTGGGATTC
len: 13; v_gene: TRBV7-2; j_gene: TRBJ2-7; d_gene: .; abundance: .; CDR3aa: CASSSTGSYEQYF; CDR3nt: TGTGCCAGCAGCTCGACTGGATCCTACGAGCAGTACTTC
len: 15; v_gene: TRBV5-1; j_gene: TRBJ2-1; d_gene: TRBD2; abundance: .; CDR3aa: CASSLGGGGANEQFF; CDR3nt: TGCGCCAGCAGCTTGGGGGGCGGGGGGGCCAATGAGCAGTTCTTC
len: 17; v_gene: TRBV19; j_gene: TRBJ1-4; d_gene: .; abundance: .; CDR3aa: CASSEWGVDTTNEKLFF; CDR3nt: TGTGCCAGTAGTGAGTGGGGGGTGGATACAACTAATGAAAAACTGTTTTTT
len: 15; v_gene: TRBV27; j_gene: TRBJ2-7; d_gene: .; abundance: .; CDR3aa: CASSGGRDRLPEQYF; CDR3nt: TGTGCCAGCAGTGGCGGGCGGGACAGATTACCCGAGCAGTACTTC
len: 19; v_gene: TRBV7-2; j_gene: TRBJ1-4; d_gene: TRBD1; abundance: .; CDR3aa: CASSQSTSAWDRGNEKLFF; CDR3nt: TGTGCCAGCAGCCAATCTACGTCCGCCTGGGACAGGGGGAATGAAAAACTGTTTTTT
len: 13; v_gene: TRBV12-3/TRBV12-4; j_gene: TRBJ2-7; d_gene: .; abundance: .; CDR3aa: CASRTPGGYEQYF; CDR3nt: TGTGCCAGCAGGACCCCCGGCGGCTACGAGCAGTACTTC
len: 16; v_gene: TRBV6-1; j_gene: TRBJ1-4; d_gene: TRBD1; abundance: .; CDR3aa: CASSGQGAGAAEKLFF; CDR3nt: TGTGCCAGCAGTGGACAGGGGGCGGGGGCTGCTGAAAAACTGTTTTTT
len: 15; v_gene: TRBV19; j_gene: TRBJ1-2; d_gene: TRBD1; abundance: .; CDR3aa: CASSIGTGGDYGYTF; CDR3nt: TGTGCCAGTAGTATAGGTACAGGGGGCGACTATGGCTACACCTTC
len: 15; v_gene: TRBV5-5; j_gene: TRBJ1-1; d_gene: .; abundance: .; CDR3aa: CASTYGGAFDTEAFF; CDR3nt: TGTGCCAGCACCTACGGTGGGGCTTTCGACACTGAAGCTTTCTTT
len: 15; v_gene: TRBV6-2/TRBV6-3; j_gene: TRBJ1-3; d_gene: .; abundance: .; CDR3aa: CASSYGPAAGNTIYF; CDR3nt: TGTGCCAGCAGTTACGGTCCGGCGGCTGGAAACACCATATATTTT
len: 17; v_gene: TRBV7-2; j_gene: TRBJ2-7; d_gene: .; abundance: .; CDR3aa: CASSLASRGIPYYEQYF; CDR3nt: TGTGCCAGCAGCTTAGCGAGTAGGGGTATTCCCTACTACGAGCAGTACTTC
len: 13; v_gene: TRBV19; j_gene: TRBJ2-7; d_gene: TRBD1; abundance: .; CDR3aa: CASSMDRENEQYF; CDR3nt: TGTGCCAGTAGTATGGACAGGGAAAACGAGCAGTACTTC
len: 15; v_gene: TRBV7-9; j_gene: TRBJ1-1; d_gene: .; abundance: .; CDR3aa: CASSPNRGLMAEAFF; CDR3nt: TGTGCCAGCAGCCCAAATAGGGGTCTGATGGCTGAAGCTTTCTTT
len: 12; v_gene: TRBV28; j_gene: TRBJ1-2; d_gene: .; abundance: few; CDR3aa: CASSFLGGSYTF; CDR3nt: TGTGCCAGCAGTTTTCTTGGGGGGAGCTACACCTTC
len: 17; v_gene: TRBV5-8; j_gene: TRBJ2-3; d_gene: TRBD2; abundance: few; CDR3aa: CASSLGTGLAGSDTQYF; CDR3nt: TGTGCCAGCAGCCTTGGGACTGGACTAGCGGGATCAGATACGCAGTATTTT
len: 16; v_gene: TRBV7-9; j_gene: TRBJ1-6; d_gene: TRBD1; abundance: .; CDR3aa: CASNPDRGPNNSPLHF; CDR3nt: TGTGCCAGCAACCCCGACAGGGGGCCCAATAATTCACCCCTCCACTTT
len: 16; v_gene: TRBV5-5; j_gene: TRBJ2-2; d_gene: TRBD2; abundance: .; CDR3aa: CASSLLAGVVTGELFF; CDR3nt: TGTGCCAGCAGCCTACTAGCGGGAGTAGTTACCGGGGAGCTGTTTTTT
len: 15; v_gene: TRBV3-1/TRBV3-2; j_gene: TRBJ2-7; d_gene: TRBD2; abundance: .; CDR3aa: CASSQALAAVYEQYF; CDR3nt: TGTGCCAGCAGCCAAGCACTAGCGGCCGTCTACGAGCAGTACTTC
len: 16; v_gene: TRBV7-2; j_gene: TRBJ2-2; d_gene: .; abundance: .; CDR3aa: CASSPTSRQAAGELFF; CDR3nt: TGTGCCAGCAGCCCCACCTCAAGACAGGCCGCCGGGGAGCTGTTTTTT
len: 13; v_gene: TRBV28; j_gene: TRBJ1-1; d_gene: .; abundance: .; CDR3aa: CASSLFQGPEAFF; CDR3nt: TGTGCCAGCAGCCTTTTCCAGGGACCTGAAGCTTTCTTT
len: 10; v_gene: TRBV20-1; j_gene: TRBJ1-1; d_gene: TRBD1; abundance: .; CDR3aa: CSRQGNEAFF; CDR3nt: TGCAGTCGACAGGGGAATGAAGCTTTCTTT
len: 16; v_gene: TRBV5-1; j_gene: TRBJ2-7; d_gene: TRBD2; abundance: .; CDR3aa: CASSLGGGLPSYEQYF; CDR3nt: TGCGCCAGCAGCTTGGGCGGGGGTCTACCCTCCTACGAGCAGTACTTC
len: 16; v_gene: TRBV14; j_gene: TRBJ2-1; d_gene: TRBD1; abundance: .; CDR3aa: CASSQTGTGLYNEQFF; CDR3nt: TGTGCCAGCAGCCAAACCGGGACAGGTCTTTACAATGAGCAGTTCTTC
len: 14; v_gene: TRBV2; j_gene: TRBJ2-3; d_gene: TRBD2; abundance: .; CDR3aa: CASRERGGHDTQYF; CDR3nt: TGTGCCAGCAGGGAGCGGGGGGGCCATGATACGCAGTATTTT
len: 15; v_gene: TRBV19; j_gene: TRBJ2-6; d_gene: .; abundance: once; CDR3aa: CASRDGTLGANVLTF; CDR3nt: TGTGCCAGTAGGGACGGGACTTTAGGGGCCAACGTCCTGACTTTC
len: 16; v_gene: TRBV11-2; j_gene: TRBJ1-2; d_gene: .; abundance: .; CDR3aa: CASSPTDRARGYGYTF; CDR3nt: TGTGCCAGCAGCCCGACAGACCGCGCCAGGGGCTATGGCTACACCTTC
len: 15; v_gene: TRBV2; j_gene: TRBJ2-2; d_gene: .; abundance: .; CDR3aa: CASSVTGSGTGELFF; CDR3nt: TGTGCCAGCAGCGTCACAGGGTCTGGCACCGGGGAGCTGTTTTTT
len: 18; v_gene: TRBV4-1; j_gene: TRBJ2-4; d_gene: TRBD1; abundance: .; CDR3aa: CASSLGRSDRDFGNIQYF; CDR3nt: TGCGCCAGCAGCCTAGGCAGGAGTGACAGGGATTTTGGAAACATTCAGTACTTC
len: 13; v_gene: TRBV4-1; j_gene: TRBJ2-7; d_gene: TRBD2; abundance: .; CDR3aa: CASSAGVMGEQYF; CDR3nt: TGCGCCAGCAGCGCGGGGGTCATGGGGGAGCAGTACTTC
len: 14; v_gene: TRBV4-1; j_gene: TRBJ2-7; d_gene: TRBD1; abundance: .; CDR3aa: CASSQTGQGYEQYF; CDR3nt: TGCGCCAGCAGCCAGACGGGACAGGGCTACGAGCAGTACTTC
len: 14; v_gene: TRBV4-1; j_gene: TRBJ2-2; d_gene: .; abundance: .; CDR3aa: CASSGGINTGELFF; CDR3nt: TGCGCCAGCAGCGGCGGGATCAACACCGGGGAGCTGTTTTTT
len: 17; v_gene: TRBV2; j_gene: TRBJ1-4; d_gene: TRBD1; abundance: .; CDR3aa: CASKGGTVVEQEEKLFF; CDR3nt: TGTGCCAGCAAGGGAGGGACAGTTGTTGAGCAAGAAGAAAAACTGTTTTTT
len: 15; v_gene: TRBV4-2; j_gene: TRBJ1-2; d_gene: .; abundance: .; CDR3aa: CASSQDRGESYGYTF; CDR3nt: TGTGCCAGCAGCCAAGATAGGGGCGAGAGCTATGGCTACACCTTC
len: 15; v_gene: TRBV5-1; j_gene: TRBJ2-1; d_gene: TRBD1; abundance: .; CDR3aa: CASTRARGNEDEQFF; CDR3nt: TGCGCCAGCACTAGGGCCAGGGGGAATGAGGATGAGCAGTTCTTC
len: 19; v_gene: TRBV5-4; j_gene: TRBJ2-1; d_gene: TRBD2; abundance: .; CDR3aa: CASSPRGLAGMSSYNEQFF; CDR3nt: TGTGCCAGCAGCCCCCGGGGACTAGCGGGGATGAGCTCCTACAATGAGCAGTTCTTC
len: 13; v_gene: TRBV5-1; j_gene: TRBJ2-5; d_gene: .; abundance: .; CDR3aa: CASTKVAGETQYF; CDR3nt: TGCGCCAGCACTAAGGTGGCGGGTGAGACCCAGTACTTC
len: 16; v_gene: TRBV28; j_gene: TRBJ2-7; d_gene: TRBD1; abundance: .; CDR3aa: CASSYIGTGTLYEQYF; CDR3nt: TGTGCCAGCAGTTATATCGGGACAGGGACGCTCTACGAGCAGTACTTC
len: 16; v_gene: TRBV6-1; j_gene: TRBJ2-5; d_gene: TRBD2; abundance: .; CDR3aa: CASSDSSGGPQETQYF; CDR3nt: TGTGCCAGCAGTGATTCTAGCGGGGGGCCCCAAGAGACCCAGTACTTC